This T cell receptor beta chain appears in the sequencing data of a study of cytomegalovirus exposure and HLA in healthy donors. Germline values: CDR1 SNHLY, CDR2 FYNNEI. CDR3 length: 12 amino acids. The V and J ends lost 4 bases and 9 bases respectively, with 12 bases between them. Only in-frame clones appear in the TCRdb table, and some are missing; sequencing was by immunoSEQ multiplex PCR. The sample carries tens of thousands of clones, around 95% recorded once. The chain is built from TRBV2 and TRBJ2-5; tentative D call: TRBD2 (5 bases). This clonotype was sampled from a woman aged 18-29 years in good health and CMV-seropositive. Material for sequencing was PBMCs. For the CDR3, the DNA is TGTGCCAGCAGTGTCGAGGGATCCGCCCAGTACTTC. Its protein product is CASSVEGSAQYF. Looking up the rest from reference TRBV2 and TRBJ2-5 gives the full variable domain: EPEVTQTPSHQVTQMGQEVILRCVPISNHLYFYWYRQILGQKVEFLVSFYNNEISEKSEIFDDQFSVERPDGSNFTLKIRSTKLEDSAMYFCASSVEGSAQYFGPGTRLLVL.